What follows are 32 T cell receptor beta chains derived from one specimen sequenced in a study of tumor-infiltrating lymphocytes in primary liver carcinoma. A primer matching the constant region was used to make TCR beta cDNA from approximately 0.45 ug of total RNA. Slightly modified ARM-PCR with three nested multiplex PCR rounds yielded TCR beta libraries. The first two PCR rounds, approximately 10 cycles each, used TRBV1-TRBV30 forward primers and a C-beta reverse primer. MiXCR, run by TCRdb on the multiplex PCR reads, gives a single entry per CDR3 protein. The data show 180,000 or so distinct CDR3 sequences, around 60% seen once. RNA isolated from unsorted whole blood supplied the blood RNA, with germline DNA also extracted. The sequenced material came from peripheral blood. Receptors originate from a man in his forties with primary liver carcinoma and hepatitis B virus infection.

This clonotype was observed a single time. The chain recombines TRBV10-3 with TRBJ1-2, with no clear D. The CDR3 has 12 residues. V shed 2 bases and J shed 13 bases, with 14 bases lying between them. Germline V gene sequence: CDR1 ENHRY, CDR2 SYGVKD. CDR3 protein: CAISEVGGPITF. The DNA for the CDR3 is TGTGCCATCAGTGAGGTGGGAGGCCCCATCACCTTC.

The chain is built from TRBV14 and TRBJ2-1; 7 nucleotides align to TRBD2. The CDR3 has 16 residues. V shed 4 bases and J 2 bases; nucleotides not matched to a gene: 8. The germline CDR1 and CDR2 sequences are SGHDN and FVKESK. CDR3 in amino acids: CASSRGRAQTYNEQFF. The CDR3 DNA follows: TGTGCCAGCAGCCGAGGGAGGGCCCAGACCTACAATGAGCAGTTCTTC.

This clonotype was seen a single time. A single base separates this from a much larger clone, so it may be a read error. This rearrangement joins TRBV11-3 to TRBJ2-2; weak D call: TRBD2 (6 bases). CDR3 size: 15 residues. Trimming shortened V by 5 bases and J by 1 base, and 11 bases separated the two germline ends. Germline CDR1 and CDR2: SGHNT and YENEEA. CDR3 sequence reads: CASSHGTQNTGELFF. The DNA of the CDR3 is TGTGCCAGCAGCCACGGGACTCAGAACACCGGGGAGCTGTTTTTT.

This chain links TRBV11-2 with TRBJ2-7, with D possibly matching TRBD2 (5 bases). CDR3 length equals 13 residues. In germline, CDR1 is SGHAT, CDR2 FQNNGV. The V end was cut by 5 bases, the J end by 7 bases, with 15 bases between. The CDR3 protein is CASSPTNVYEQYF. CDR3 sequence (DNA): TGTGCCAGCAGCCCGACTAACGTTTATGAGCAGTACTTC.

A remark on this clonotype: Compared with germline, one end of the junction differs, possibly owing to a read error. This chain uses TRBV12-3 or TRBV12-4 with TRBJ1-2; TRBD1 might be the D (6 bases). The length of the CDR3 is 15 residues. The CDR3: CAGSLQMRTDYGYTF. CDR3 in DNA: TGTGCCGGCAGTTTACAAATGAGGACAGACTATGGCTACACCTTC.

A word on this clonotype: At one end the junction does not follow the germline gene, possibly because of a read error. This chain connects TRBV11-2 to TRBJ2-7, with 11 bases fitting TRBD1. Germline loops: CDR1 SGHAT, CDR2 FQNNGV. The CDR3 has 14 amino acids. The CDR3 DNA is TGTGTCAGCAGTTCAGGACAGGGGGCTCTCGATCAGTACTTC. This codes for CVSSSGQGALDQYF.

V gene TRBV19 combines with J gene TRBJ2-4, with TRBD1 identical over 9 bases. This CDR3 is built from 13 residues. Germline V gene sequence: CDR1 LNHDA, CDR2 SQIVND (reference sequence). V lost 5 bases and J lost 8; bases outside the gene matches: 4. The CDR3, as DNA: TGTGCCAGTAGTGCGACAGGGGGATACATTCAGTACTTC. Amino acids: CASSATGGYIQYF.

A few counts support this clonotype. V is TRBV28 and J is TRBJ2-7; D call uncertain. With 1 base removed from V and 0 bases from J, the gap between germline ends came to 1 base. Germline CDR1 is MDHEN and CDR2 is SYDVKM. This CDR3 has 12 residues. In DNA, the CDR3 is TGTGCCAGCAGTTTATCCTCCTACGAGCAGTACTTC. This codes for CASSLSSYEQYF.

V is TRBV11-1 and J is TRBJ2-1, with TRBD2 matching 9 bases. Germline V CDR1 and CDR2: SGHAT, FQDESV (reference sequence). After removal of 5 bases from V and 9 bases from J, the junction contained 8 bases not matched to a gene. This CDR3 comprises 14 residues. DNA of the CDR3: TGTGCCAGCAGCCTGGGACTAGCCATGGGTGAGCAGTTCTTC. Translated: CASSLGLAMGEQFF.

For this clonotype: A much larger clone sits a single nucleotide away, making a read error possible. The rearrangement joins TRBV11-2 to TRBJ2-7; tentatively, D is TRBD2 (8 bases). The V gene's germline CDR1 is SGHAT and CDR2 FQNNGV. Trimming removed 4 bases from V and 8 bases from J, with 24 bases in between. The CDR3 is 16 amino acids. The CDR3 is CASSSQGSGRGYKQYF. The CDR3 DNA reads TGTGCCAGCAGCTCACAGGGGTCCGGGAGGGGGTACAAGCAGTACTTC.

This sequence joins TRBV13 and TRBJ2-1; 7 nucleotides align to TRBD2. The CDR3 totals 15 residues. V lost 5 bases, J lost 0 bases, and 4 bases stayed unmatched. The germline V gene has CDR1 PRHDT and CDR2 FYEKMQ (reference sequence). The CDR3: CASSPLAVSYNEQFF. Here the CDR3 DNA reads TGTGCCAGCAGCCCTCTAGCGGTCTCCTACAATGAGCAGTTCTTC. The whole variable domain, filled in from reference TRBV13 and TRBJ2-1, reads AAGVIQSPRHLIKEKRETATLKCYPIPRHDTVYWYQQGPGQDPQFLISFYEKMQSDKGSIPDRFSAQQFSDYHSELNMSSLELGDSALYFCASSPLAVSYNEQFFGPGTRLTVL.

This clonotype has only a few counts. The chain couples TRBV5-1 to TRBJ2-1, with 8 bases that match TRBD1. In germline, CDR1 is SGHRS, CDR2 YFSETQ. The CDR3 sequence is 15 residues long. V shed 4 bases, J shed 9 bases, and the junction held 12 bases outside the gene matches. The CDR3 nucleotides read TGCGCCAGCAGCAATCCGGGACAGGCAATCCGTGAGCAGTTCTTC. As protein: CASSNPGQAIREQFF.

This clonotype has a single count. This chain connects TRBV6-6 to TRBJ1-1; maybe TRBD1 (5 bases). Germline values: CDR1 MNHNY, CDR2 SVGAGI (reference sequence). Between the trimmed V and J ends, which lost 7 bases and 1 base, there was a span of 22 bases. This CDR3 has 17 amino acids. The DNA for the CDR3 is TGTGCCAGCACCACCCCAGACAGTTATCTAAGGAACACTGAAGCTTTCTTT. The encoded protein is CASTTPDSYLRNTEAFF.

The chain combines TRBV11-2 with TRBJ2-5; TRBD2 matches 11 bases. Germline lookup yields CDR1 SGHAT and CDR2 FQNNGV. The CDR3 has 14 amino acids. Trimming took 7 bases from V and 7 from J; bases not matched to a gene: 8. This CDR3 is CASTLGLAEGTQYF. DNA of the CDR3: TGTGCCAGCACCCTGGGACTAGCGGAAGGGACCCAGTACTTC. Combining the CDR3 with reference TRBV11-2 and TRBJ2-5 gives the whole variable domain EAGVAQSPRYKIIEKRQSVAFWCNPISGHATLYWYQQILGQGPKLLIQFQNNGVVDDSQLPKDRFSAERLKGVDSTLKIQPAKLEDSAVYLCASTLGLAEGTQYFGPGTRLLVL.

The chain employs TRBV6-5 and TRBJ2-1, with 7 bases fitting TRBD1. CDR1 and CDR2 (germline): MNHEY, SVGAGI. The V gene end was trimmed by 6 bases and the J gene end by 6 bases; junction bases not matched to a gene: 8. The CDR3 has 14 residues. As DNA, the CDR3 is TGTGCCAGCAGCCCGACGGGACAGACCAATGAGCAGTTCTTC. Its protein product is CASSPTGQTNEQFF.

The CDR3: CASSPLTSTYEQYF. The CDR3 nucleotides are TGTGCCAGCAGCCCCTTGACTAGCACCTACGAGCAGTACTTC. V gene TRBV11-2 combines with J gene TRBJ2-7, with TRBD2 matching over 7 bases. Trimming cost V 5 bases and J 2 bases; bases outside gene matches: 6. This CDR3 comprises 14 residues. CDR1 is SGHAT, CDR2 FQNNGV, per germline.

Regarding this clonotype: This sequence may be a read error, since a much larger clone differs from it by one base. This chain joins TRBV4-2 and TRBJ2-5, with D perhaps TRBD2 (5 bases). The CDR3 sequence is 14 residues long. Germline CDR1 LGHNA, CDR2 YNFKEQ. The DNA for the CDR3 is TGTGCCAGCAGCCAAGATGAGGGTTCGAAGACCCAGTGCTTC. Protein product: CASSQDEGSKTQCF.

V is TRBV12-3 or TRBV12-4 and J is TRBJ2-1; 9 positions agree with TRBD2. CDR3 length: 15 residues. V lost 4 bases to trimming and J lost 5 bases; unmatched junction nucleotides: 6. The CDR3 is CASSSPTSGDNEQFF. DNA for the CDR3: TGTGCCAGCAGTTCGCCGACTAGCGGAGACAATGAGCAGTTCTTC.

The chain recombines TRBV7-8 with TRBJ2-7, with 7 bases identical to TRBD2. The junction had 9 bases not matched to a gene; V was cut back by 5 bases and J by 5 bases. Per germline, CDR1 SGHVS and CDR2 FQNEAQ. This CDR3 spans 14 amino acids. Written as DNA, the CDR3 is TGTGCCAGCAGCGATGGACTAGATTCCGACGAGCAGTACTTC. Translating it yields CASSDGLDSDEQYF. Full variable domain (remainder filled in from reference TRBV7-8 and TRBJ2-7): GAGVSQSPRYKVAKRGQDVALRCDPISGHVSLFWYQQALGQGPEFLTYFQNEAQLDKSGLPSDRFFAERPEGSVSTLKIQRTQQEDSAVYLCASSDGLDSDEQYFGPGTRLTVT.

This sequence joins TRBV10-3 and TRBJ2-3; TRBD2 is a possible D gene (6 bases). CDR1 is ENHRY and CDR2 is SYGVKD in the germline V gene. The CDR3 runs to 12 residues. V dropped 8 bases and J dropped 5 bases, with 11 bases sitting between them. DNA of the CDR3: TGTGCCATCTCGGGGGACGGAGATACGCAGTATTTT. This translates into CAISGDGDTQYF.

This clonotype was recorded a few times. V gene TRBV12-3 or TRBV12-4 combines with J gene TRBJ2-7; D is perhaps TRBD1 (6 bases). The germline V and J ends were trimmed by 3 bases and 3 bases, with 12 bases remaining between them. This CDR3 region has 14 residues. CDR3 residues: CASSFPGQLYEQYF. DNA of the CDR3: TGTGCCAGCAGTTTCCCTGGACAGCTCTACGAGCAGTACTTC.

This clonotype showed up many times. The rearrangement uses TRBV29-1 and TRBJ1-1, with unresolved D. This CDR3 region has 11 residues. Germline CDR1 and CDR2: SQVTM and ANQGSEA. V was pared by 8 bases and J by 5 bases, with 12 bases between. The CDR3 DNA follows: TGCAGCTCTAGGATGGGGACTGAAGCTTTCTTT. Amino acids: CSSRMGTEAFF.

The table lists this clonotype with a count of one. This may come from a read error, since a much larger clone is one base off. The genes are TRBV29-1 and TRBJ1-1; 7 nucleotides match TRBD1. The germline V gene has CDR1 SQVTM and CDR2 ANQGSEA. The CDR3 runs 15 residues. The CDR3 region has the DNA TGCAGCGGGGGCGGAGGGGGCGGGATGAACACTGAAGCTCTCTTT. This translates into CSGGGGGGMNTEALF.

The chain recombines TRBV10-3 with TRBJ1-1, with TRBD1 as a possible D gene (5 bases). CDR1 and CDR2 from the germline V gene are ENHRY and SYGVKD. This CDR3 region has 18 residues. Between the trimmed V and J ends, which lost 0 bases and 0 bases, there was a span of 17 bases. The CDR3 DNA reads as TGTGCCATCAGTGAGTCAGGGACTGGGGGAAGAATGAACACTGAAGCTTTCTTT. Translation: CAISESGTGGRMNTEAFF.

The V and J genes are TRBV30 and TRBJ2-7; 9 bases map to TRBD1. The J call is uncertain, as TRBJ2-1 better fits the DNA end. Germline lookup yields CDR1 GTSNPN and CDR2 SVGIG (reference sequence). The CDR3 has 13 amino acids. Here the CDR3 reads CAWNPDRGHEQFF. The CDR3 nucleotides are TGTGCCTGGAACCCGGACAGGGGTCATGAGCAGTTCTTC.

V and J are TRBV20-1 and TRBJ2-3, with TRBD2 matching 8 bases. J was trimmed by 2 bases and V by 5 bases; bases with no gene match: 6. The germline gives CDR1 DFQATT, CDR2 SNEGSKA (reference sequence). The CDR3 spans 14 residues. CDR3 DNA: TGCAGTGCTCGCTCCGGGGGGGACACAGATACGCAGTATTTT. Protein sequence: CSARSGGDTDTQYF.

Regarding this clonotype: This CDR3 is missing its conserved last phenylalanine or tryptophan, likely due to a read error. The rearrangement uses TRBV6-2 or TRBV6-3 and TRBJ2-7; D is possibly TRBD2 (5 bases). This CDR3 is 12 amino acids long. V was clipped by 7 bases and J by 6 bases, with 13 bases between them. Germline V CDR1 and CDR2: MNHEY, SVGEGT. CDR3 in amino acids: CASMREYGEQYL. Written as DNA, the CDR3 is TGTGCCAGCATGAGGGAATACGGCGAGCAGTACCTC.

The chain is built from TRBV29-1 and TRBJ2-5; weak D call: TRBD2 (5 bases). The CDR3 length is 14 residues. From germline, CDR1 is SQVTM and CDR2 ANQGSEA. V lost 7 bases, J lost 2 bases, and 17 bases lay in between. The CDR3 nucleotides read TGCAGCGCCCCTAGCAGGAACAAACAAGAGACCCAGTACTTC. Translation gives CSAPSRNKQETQYF.

This sequence joins TRBV5-6 and TRBJ2-7, with D perhaps matching TRBD1 (6 bases). This CDR3 has 17 amino acids. The V gene lost 4 bases and the J gene lost 3 bases, with 23 bases spanning the gap. Looked up from germline, CDR1 is SGHDT and CDR2 is YYEEEE. DNA for the CDR3: TGTGCCAGCAGCACCCTTACAGGGCCCCATAGGGTCTACGAGCAGTACTTC. It codes for CASSTLTGPHRVYEQYF.

This chain joins TRBV11-2 and TRBJ1-3, with D uncertain. CDR1 and CDR2 (germline): SGHAT, FQNNGV. The CDR3 runs to 14 residues. V was shortened by 1 base and J by 8 bases, with 12 bases between the two germline ends. The CDR3 coding sequence is TGTGCCAGCAGCTTAGTGTCCGGTGGGGACACCATATATTTT. This sequence encodes CASSLVSGGDTIYF. The complete variable domain, with remaining parts taken from reference TRBV11-2 and TRBJ1-3, reads EAGVAQSPRYKIIEKRQSVAFWCNPISGHATLYWYQQILGQGPKLLIQFQNNGVVDDSQLPKDRFSAERLKGVDSTLKIQPAKLEDSAVYLCASSLVSGGDTIYFGEGSWLTVV.

The rearrangement uses TRBV4-1 and TRBJ2-7, with 10 bases fitting TRBD1. The germline CDR1 and CDR2 sequences are MGHRA and YSYEKL. With 1 base clipped from V and 6 bases from J, the junction kept 3 bases outside the gene matches. CDR3 size: 14 residues. The CDR3 protein is CASSQGRTGGEQYF. The CDR3 DNA reads TGCGCCAGCAGCCAAGGGAGGACAGGGGGCGAGCAGTACTTC.

This clonotype was seen a single time. The chain joins TRBV5-6 to TRBJ1-5; 8 bases map to TRBD1. V dropped 3 bases and J dropped 3; count of bases not matched to a gene: 11. Germline CDR1 and CDR2: SGHDT and YYEEEE. This CDR3 contains 17 residues. The CDR3 DNA reads TGTGCCAGCAGCTCCACAGGGGGATTTTTAATCAATCAGCCCCAGCATTTT. It specifies CASSSTGGFLINQPQHF.